The 28 T cell receptor beta chains listed next were all sequenced from one sample in a study of shared clonotypes between healthy human individuals. Repertoires were generated with immunoSEQ multiplex PCR, while TCRdb's copy carries only in-frame clones and drops some. This sample has more than 2 million clones, with about 94% found just once. Sequenced sample: naive CD4+ T cells sorted from blood. The subset: CD45RA+ positively selected. These TCRs come from a man aged 18 to 30 in good health.

The chain joins TRBV6-6 to TRBJ1-2; no clear D. CDR3 size: 16 residues. V was clipped by 0 bases and J by 2 bases, with 13 bases between them. Per the germline V gene, CDR1 is MNHNY and CDR2 is SVGAGI (reference sequence). This chain's CDR3 is CASSYSSGLANYGYTF. DNA of the CDR3: TGTGCCAGCAGTTACTCAAGTGGGTTGGCGAACTATGGCTACACCTTC.

This clone was recorded only once. V usage is TRBV5-5 and J usage is TRBJ1-6; D gene ambiguous. The CDR3 totals 16 residues. Trimming took 0 bases from V and 6 from J, leaving 13 bases between them. CDR1 is SGHKS and CDR2 is YYEKEE in the germline V gene (reference sequence). The CDR3 reads CASSLGPNLINSPLHF. The CDR3 nucleotides are TGTGCCAGCAGCTTGGGTCCCAACCTAATTAATTCACCCCTCCACTTT. The complete variable domain, with remaining parts taken from reference TRBV5-5 and TRBJ1-6, reads DAGVTQSPTHLIKTRGQQVTLRCSPISGHKSVSWYQQVLGQGPQFIFQYYEKEERGRGNFPDRFSARQFPNYSSELNVNALLLGDSALYLCASSLGPNLINSPLHFGNGTRLTVT.

This clone was detected once. The V gene is TRBV29-1, the J gene TRBJ1-2, with D unclear. CDR1 is SQVTM, CDR2 ANQGSEA, per germline. The CDR3 runs to 12 residues. Trimming removed 5 bases at V and 3 bases at J, with 10 bases between. Here the CDR3 DNA reads TGCAGCGTTCTTCAAAAAGACTATGGCTACACCTTC. Translated, it gives CSVLQKDYGYTF.

The chain links TRBV5-4 to TRBJ2-5; 10 bases fit TRBD2. The CDR3 has 16 amino acids. The germline V gene encodes CDR1 SGHNT and CDR2 YYREEE (reference sequence). V was clipped by 1 base and J by 5 bases; unmatched bases: 8. This chain's CDR3 is CASSLPSGGAGETQYF. Written as DNA, the CDR3 is TGTGCCAGCAGCTTGCCGAGCGGGGGGGCCGGGGAGACCCAGTACTTC.

This rearrangement joins TRBV28 to TRBJ1-2; TRBD1 aligns across 8 bases. Germline V gene data show CDR1 as MDHEN and CDR2 as SYDVKM. CDR3 length: 13 amino acids. The trim removed 3 bases at V and 5 bases at J, leaving 2 bases unmatched. CDR3: CASSLTGEYGYTF. The CDR3 DNA is TGTGCCAGCAGTTTGACAGGGGAGTATGGCTACACCTTC.

The chain combines TRBV5-4 with TRBJ1-2, with 11 bases that match TRBD1. Germline loops: CDR1 SGHNT, CDR2 YYREEE (reference sequence). V shed 0 bases and J 4 bases; nucleotides not matched to a gene: 5. The CDR3 is made up of 16 amino acids. The DNA for the CDR3 is TGTGCCAGCAGCTTGGTTGGACAGGGGGCCTTCTATGGCTACACCTTC. Translated: CASSLVGQGAFYGYTF.

This chain connects TRBV10-3 to TRBJ1-5; D may be TRBD1 (5 bases). Per the germline V gene, CDR1 is ENHRY and CDR2 is SYGVKD. This CDR3 has 13 residues. V lost 11 bases to trimming and J lost 1 base, with 12 bases between them. The CDR3 loop is CAGRRDSNQPQHF. The CDR3 DNA reads as TGTGCCGGCCGCCGGGACAGCAATCAGCCCCAGCATTTT.

The chain has TRBV28 and TRBJ1-1; perhaps TRBD1 as D (5 bases). This CDR3 is 13 amino acids long. CDR1 and CDR2 (germline): MDHEN, SYDVKM. V dropped 3 bases and J dropped 4 bases, with 9 bases sitting between them. The CDR3 region is CASSFGGGTEAFF. CDR3 DNA: TGTGCCAGCAGTTTTGGGGGAGGCACTGAAGCTTTCTTT.

This chain connects TRBV28 to TRBJ2-7; D is possibly TRBD1 (6 bases). The CDR3 has 12 residues. Trimming pared 5 bases from V and 10 bases from J, leaving 15 bases between. Germline V gene sequence: CDR1 MDHEN, CDR2 SYDVKM. CDR3 loop: CASSVKQGTQYF. In DNA form, the CDR3 reads TGTGCCAGCAGTGTAAAACAGGGTACTCAGTACTTC.

The chain links TRBV19 to TRBJ1-3; TRBD1 agrees at 8 bases. Germline V gene data show CDR1 as LNHDA and CDR2 as SQIVND (reference sequence). The CDR3 sequence is 15 residues long. Trimming removed 8 bases from V and 3 bases from J; junction bases left unmatched: 9. CDR3 DNA sequence: TGTGCCAGTTGTAATCAGGGGGCATTTGGAAACACCATATATTTT. Its translation is CASCNQGAFGNTIYF.

In this sample, this clone turned up once. Distinct nucleotide sequences in the sample also encode this CDR3. The chain joins TRBV7-2 to TRBJ2-5; 7 bases align to TRBD2. Per germline, CDR1 SGHTA and CDR2 FQGNSA. J gave up 5 bases and V 1 base, and 4 bases lay outside the gene matches. The CDR3 covers 14 residues. The DNA for the CDR3 is TGTGCCAGCAGCTTAGGACTAGCCGCGGAGACCCAGTACTTC. Protein: CASSLGLAAETQYF.

The rearrangement joins TRBV28 to TRBJ1-1, with D possibly TRBD1 on 5 matching bases. Germline V CDR1 and CDR2: MDHEN, SYDVKM. Trimming stripped 7 bases from V and 6 bases from J, with 15 bases between. CDR3 size: 13 residues. CDR3 DNA sequence: TGTGCCAGCAATCCCGGGGGGATCCCTGAAGCTTTCTTT. Residues: CASNPGGIPEAFF.

The chain uses TRBV5-6 and TRBJ2-1; weak D call: TRBD1 (5 bases). The CDR3 extends over 12 amino acids. Germline V gives CDR1 SGHDT, CDR2 YYEEEE. Trimming left V 4 bases short and J 4 bases short, with 6 bases between. CDR3 in amino acids: CASSRQYNEQFF. The CDR3, as DNA: TGTGCCAGCAGCAGACAGTACAATGAGCAGTTCTTC. Full variable domain (remainder filled in from reference TRBV5-6 and TRBJ2-1): DAGVTQSPTHLIKTRGQQVTLRCSPKSGHDTVSWYQQALGQGPQFIFQYYEEEERQRGNFPDRFSGHQFPNYSSELNVNALLLGDSALYLCASSRQYNEQFFGPGTRLTVL.

The chain is built from TRBV5-5 and TRBJ1-3; no reliable D call. The V end was cut by 3 bases, the J end by 0 bases, with 10 bases between. The CDR3 spans 15 residues. Germline lookup yields CDR1 SGHKS and CDR2 YYEKEE (reference sequence). The CDR3 here is CASSWEQISGNTIYF. The CDR3 coding sequence is TGTGCCAGCAGCTGGGAGCAGATCTCTGGAAACACCATATATTTT. The full variable domain, with the rest looked up from reference TRBV5-5 and TRBJ1-3, is DAGVTQSPTHLIKTRGQQVTLRCSPISGHKSVSWYQQVLGQGPQFIFQYYEKEERGRGNFPDRFSARQFPNYSSELNVNALLLGDSALYLCASSWEQISGNTIYFGEGSWLTVV.

The chain combines TRBV6-5 with TRBJ2-5; D gene ambiguous. The germline V and J ends were trimmed by 4 bases and 4 bases, with 10 bases remaining between them. The CDR3 totals 13 residues. CDR1 MNHEY and CDR2 SVGAGI come from the germline V gene. The CDR3 loop is CASSLARRETQYF. The CDR3 region has the DNA TGTGCCAGCAGTTTGGCGAGAAGAGAGACCCAGTACTTC.

This chain links TRBV30 with TRBJ1-4; D gene uncertain. The CDR3 loop spans 13 amino acids. V was clipped by 5 bases and J by 4 bases, with 11 bases between them. CDR1 and CDR2 from the germline V gene are GTSNPN and SVGIG (reference sequence). The CDR3 loop is CAWYRPLNEKLFF. Here the CDR3 DNA reads TGTGCCTGGTATCGTCCTCTTAATGAAAAACTGTTTTTT.

V and J are TRBV30 and TRBJ1-4; 10 positions match TRBD1. Germline V CDR1 and CDR2: GTSNPN, SVGIG (reference sequence). The CDR3 is made up of 13 amino acids. Trimming cost V 5 bases and J 8 bases; bases outside gene matches: 5. CDR3 loop: CAWLDRGTEKLFF. The CDR3 coding sequence is TGTGCCTGGCTGGACAGGGGGACCGAAAAACTGTTTTTT.

The V call is TRBV6-6, the J call TRBJ2-7, with D perhaps matching TRBD2 (5 bases). The ends were cut back, 5 bases at V and 2 bases at J, with 13 bases in the middle. CDR1 and CDR2 (germline): MNHNY, SVGAGI (reference sequence). The CDR3 has 14 residues. CDR3 DNA sequence: TGTGCCAGCAGTGACCTGGGAGCAACCTACGAGCAGTACTTC. Translated: CASSDLGATYEQYF.

The rearrangement uses TRBV15 and TRBJ2-7; no clear D gene. V shed 0 bases and J shed 6 bases, with 3 bases lying between them. The germline V gene has CDR1 LNHNV and CDR2 YYDKDF (reference sequence). This CDR3 region has 11 residues. The CDR3 region has the DNA TGTGCCACCAGCAGAGATCGCGAGCAGTACTTC. Amino acids: CATSRDREQYF.

The chain couples TRBV7-2 to TRBJ2-1; the D is unclear. Trimming shortened V by 0 bases and J by 3 bases, and 12 bases separated the two germline ends. CDR1 and CDR2 (germline): SGHTA, FQGNSA. The CDR3 is 16 amino acids. CDR3 loop: CASSLAYQVGYNEQFF. CDR3 bases: TGTGCCAGCAGCTTAGCTTATCAGGTGGGCTACAATGAGCAGTTCTTC.

The gene calls are TRBV5-1 and TRBJ1-2; D not resolved. V lost 1 base and J 2 bases, leaving 9 bases between the germline ends. This CDR3 has 14 residues. Germline V gene lookup returns CDR1 SGHRS and CDR2 YFSETQ. This CDR3 reads CASSLNFLNYGYTF. The CDR3 DNA reads as TGCGCCAGCAGCTTGAATTTCCTGAACTATGGCTACACCTTC.

The chain has TRBV18 and TRBJ2-7; either TRBD1 or TRBD2 may supply D (6 bases each). The V gene's germline CDR1 is KGHSH and CDR2 LQKENI. V was clipped by 5 bases and J by 3 bases, with 23 bases between them. The CDR3 spans 17 residues. The CDR3 protein is CASSVLAPGPGDYEQYF. The CDR3 DNA sequence: TGTGCCAGCTCAGTACTAGCACCGGGACCAGGGGACTACGAGCAGTACTTC.

The chain has TRBV7-2 and TRBJ2-5; the D is unclear. This CDR3 has 11 residues. CDR1 SGHTA and CDR2 FQGNSA come from the germline V gene. The germline V and J ends were trimmed by 5 bases and 7 bases, with 8 bases remaining between them. DNA of the CDR3: TGTGCCAGCAGCCAAATCGGGACCCAGTACTTC. Translated, it gives CASSQIGTQYF.

The chain couples TRBV11-3 to TRBJ2-3; 7 bases match TRBD2. V lost 2 bases and J lost 1; bases outside the gene matches: 3. The CDR3 length is 15 residues. CDR1 and CDR2 from the germline V gene are SGHNT and YENEEA. The CDR3 DNA reads as TGTGCCAGCAGCTTAACCAGCGGGGGCACAGATACGCAGTATTTT. Residues: CASSLTSGGTDTQYF.

This chain uses TRBV9 with TRBJ1-2, with 10 nucleotides matching TRBD1. CDR1 is SGDLS, CDR2 YYNGEE, per germline. V dropped 0 bases and J dropped 8; count of bases not matched to a gene: 4. The CDR3 covers 14 residues. In DNA form, the CDR3 reads TGTGCCAGCAGCGTAGGGACAGGGGGAGGAGGCTACACCTTC. This translates into CASSVGTGGGGYTF.

This clone has just a few counts. The J gene is TRBJ2-2, the V gene TRBV30; 8 bases agree with TRBD1. The CDR3 is 15 residues long. With 3 bases clipped from V and 5 bases from J, the junction kept 8 bases outside the gene matches. CDR1 is GTSNPN, CDR2 SVGIG, per germline (reference sequence). The CDR3 region has the DNA TGTGCCTGGAGGGCCCGGACAGGGCGGACCGGGGAGCTGTTTTTT. Protein: CAWRARTGRTGELFF.

This rearrangement joins TRBV5-1 to TRBJ1-1; D is undetermined. This CDR3 region has 13 residues. Trimming removed 0 bases from V and 5 bases from J, with 8 bases in between. CDR1 is SGHRS and CDR2 is YFSETQ in the germline V gene. CDR3 coding DNA: TGCGCCAGCAGCTTGGATGAGGGTACTGAAGCTTTCTTT. Translating gives CASSLDEGTEAFF. Full variable domain (missing parts from reference TRBV5-1 and TRBJ1-1): KAGVTQTPRYLIKTRGQQVTLSCSPISGHRSVSWYQQTPGQGLQFLFEYFSETQRNKGNFPGRFSGRQFSNSRSEMNVSTLELGDSALYLCASSLDEGTEAFFGQGTRLTVV.

The rearrangement links TRBV7-8 to TRBJ2-2; TRBD2 matches 10 bases. The CDR3 extends over 18 amino acids. V gave up 1 base and J gave up 1 base; unmatched junction bases: 6. Germline assignment: CDR1 SGHVS and CDR2 FQNEAQ. In DNA form, the CDR3 reads TGTGCCAGCAGCTTAGTCGGTCTAGCGGGGGAGAACACCGGGGAGCTGTTTTTT. The encoded protein is CASSLVGLAGENTGELFF.